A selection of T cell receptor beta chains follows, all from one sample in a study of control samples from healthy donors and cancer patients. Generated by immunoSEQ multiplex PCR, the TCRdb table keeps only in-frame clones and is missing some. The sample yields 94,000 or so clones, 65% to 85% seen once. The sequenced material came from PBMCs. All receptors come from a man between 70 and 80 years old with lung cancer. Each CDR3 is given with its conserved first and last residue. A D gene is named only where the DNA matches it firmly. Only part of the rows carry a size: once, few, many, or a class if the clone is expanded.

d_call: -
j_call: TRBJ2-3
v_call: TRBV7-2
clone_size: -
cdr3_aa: CASSLHRTSTDTQYF
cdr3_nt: TGTGCCAGCAGCTTACACAGGACTAGCACAGATACGCAGTATTTT

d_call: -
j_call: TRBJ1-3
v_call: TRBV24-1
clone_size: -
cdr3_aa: CATSDPKDFGNTIYF
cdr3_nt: TGTGCCACCAGTGATCCAAAAGACTTCGGAAACACCATATATTTT

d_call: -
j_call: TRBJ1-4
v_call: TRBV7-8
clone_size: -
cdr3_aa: CASSLSPGSNEKLFF
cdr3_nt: TGTGCCAGCAGCTTATCTCCAGGGAGTAATGAAAAACTGTTTTTT

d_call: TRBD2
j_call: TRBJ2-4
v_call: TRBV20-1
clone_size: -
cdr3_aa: CSASLMRGALAKNIQYF
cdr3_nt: TGCAGTGCTAGTCTGATGCGGGGGGCATTAGCCAAAAACATTCAGTACTTC

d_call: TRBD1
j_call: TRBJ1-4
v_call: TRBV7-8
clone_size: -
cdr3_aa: CASSQRDSREKLFF
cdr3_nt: TGTGCCAGCAGCCAAAGGGACAGCCGTGAAAAACTGTTTTTT

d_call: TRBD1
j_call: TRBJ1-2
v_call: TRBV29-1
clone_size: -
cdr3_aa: CSVTSIGGHYGYTF
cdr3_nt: TGCAGCGTCACCTCTATAGGGGGCCACTATGGCTACACCTTC

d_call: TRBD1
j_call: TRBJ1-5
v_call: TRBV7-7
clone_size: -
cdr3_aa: CASSLAGWGDRGGNQPQHF
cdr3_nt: TGTGCTAGCAGCTTAGCAGGGTGGGGAGACAGGGGTGGCAATCAGCCCCAGCATTTT

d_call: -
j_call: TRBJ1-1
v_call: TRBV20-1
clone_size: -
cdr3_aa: CSASRIGGNTEAFF
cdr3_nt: TGCAGTGCTAGTCGTATAGGGGGGAACACTGAAGCTTTCTTT

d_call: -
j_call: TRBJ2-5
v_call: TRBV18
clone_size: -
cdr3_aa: CASSPNKGRETQYF
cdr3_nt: TGTGCCAGCTCACCAAATAAAGGGCGGGAGACCCAGTACTTC

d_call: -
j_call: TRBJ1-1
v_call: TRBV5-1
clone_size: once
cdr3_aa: CASSLARNTEAFF
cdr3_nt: TGCGCCAGCAGCTTGGCCAGGAACACTGAAGCTTTCTTT

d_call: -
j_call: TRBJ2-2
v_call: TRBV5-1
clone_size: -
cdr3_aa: CASSLLDSLNTGELFF
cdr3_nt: TGCGCCAGCAGCTTGCTGGACTCCTTGAACACCGGGGAGCTGTTTTTT

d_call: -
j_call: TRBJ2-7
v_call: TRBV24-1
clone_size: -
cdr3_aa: CATSDLPQKYEQYF
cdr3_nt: TGTGCCACCAGTGATTTACCACAGAAGTACGAGCAGTACTTC

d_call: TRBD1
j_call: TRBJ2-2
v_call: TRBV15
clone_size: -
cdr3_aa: CATSSYRGGELFF
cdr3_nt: TGTGCCACCAGCTCCTACAGGGGCGGGGAGCTGTTTTTT

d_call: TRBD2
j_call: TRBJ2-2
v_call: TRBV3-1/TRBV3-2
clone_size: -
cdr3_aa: CASSPTSGGAWGTGELFF
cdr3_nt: TGTGCCAGCAGTCCTACTAGCGGGGGGGCCTGGGGCACCGGGGAGCTGTTTTTT

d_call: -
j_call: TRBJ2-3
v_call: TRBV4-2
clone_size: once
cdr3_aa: CASSQGDRSPSDTQYF
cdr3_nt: TGTGCCAGCAGCCAGGGAGACAGGAGCCCCTCAGATACGCAGTATTTT

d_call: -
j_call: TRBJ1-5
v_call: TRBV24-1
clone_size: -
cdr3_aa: CATSGSGSNQPQHF
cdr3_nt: TGTGCCACCAGTGGGAGCGGGAGCAATCAGCCCCAGCATTTT

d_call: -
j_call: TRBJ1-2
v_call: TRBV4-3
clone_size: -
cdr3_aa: CASSQGAREGNYGYTF
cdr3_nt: TGCGCCAGCAGCCAAGGGGCCCGGGAGGGAAACTATGGCTACACCTTC

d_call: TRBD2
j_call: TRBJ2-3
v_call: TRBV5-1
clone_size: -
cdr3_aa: CASSSRGGTDTQYF
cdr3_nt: TGCGCCAGCAGCTCTCGGGGGGGCACAGATACGCAGTATTTT

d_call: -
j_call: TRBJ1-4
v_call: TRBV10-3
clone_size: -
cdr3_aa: CAISEGTKGEKLFF
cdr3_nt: TGTGCCATCAGTGAAGGGACTAAGGGGGAAAAACTGTTTTTT

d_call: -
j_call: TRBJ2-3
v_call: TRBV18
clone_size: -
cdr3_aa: CASSPSRGPTDTQYF
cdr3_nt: TGTGCCAGCTCCCCTTCAAGAGGTCCCACAGATACGCAGTATTTT

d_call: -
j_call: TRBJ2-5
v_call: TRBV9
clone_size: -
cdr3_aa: CASSVGRYQETQYF
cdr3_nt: TGTGCCAGCAGCGTCGGACGGTACCAAGAGACCCAGTACTTC

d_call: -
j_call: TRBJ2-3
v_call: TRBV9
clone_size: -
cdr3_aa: CASSVAVVADTQYF
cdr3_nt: TGTGCCAGCAGCGTAGCAGTCGTGGCAGATACGCAGTATTTT

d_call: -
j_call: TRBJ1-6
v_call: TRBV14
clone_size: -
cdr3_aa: CASSQVQGNNSPLHF
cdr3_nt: TGTGCCAGCAGCCAAGTCCAGGGCAATAATTCACCCCTCCACTTT

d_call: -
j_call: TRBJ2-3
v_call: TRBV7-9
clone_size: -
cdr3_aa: CASSLVTTDTQYF
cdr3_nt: TGTGCCAGCAGCTTAGTCACAACCGATACGCAGTATTTT

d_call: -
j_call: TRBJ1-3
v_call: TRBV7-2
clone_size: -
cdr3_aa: CASSPSPPSSGNTIYF
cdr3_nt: TGTGCCAGCAGTCCTTCCCCGCCTAGCTCTGGAAACACCATATATTTT